The rows below give T cell receptor beta chains drawn from one sample of a study of identical twins. TCRdb analysed the 5' RACE reads with MiXCR anew, one entry per CDR3 protein. Found here are some 790,000 distinct CDR3 sequences, about 20% of them singletons; the top ten hold about an eighth. These sequences were also reported in another study, on T cells expressing NK-cell markers.

The material sequenced was PBMCs. Every receptor here comes from a young woman in good health. The CDR3 runs from the conserved cysteine through the conserved F or W. Fields, in order: D gene, clone size, V gene, J gene, CDR3 DNA, CDR3 protein. A D gene is named only where the DNA matches it firmly. Only part of the rows carry a size: once, few, many, or a class if the clone is expanded.

TRBD2	-	TRBV7-8	TRBJ2-3	TGTGCCAGCAGCTTGACTAGCGGGAATCGAGATTCGCAGTATTTT	CASSLTSGNRDSQYF
-	-	TRBV20-1	TRBJ1-2	TGCAGTGCCCCTCTGTCGGGATTGGGCGGCTACACCTTC	CSAPLSGLGGYTF
-	few	TRBV10-2	TRBJ2-3	TGCGCCAGCAGTGAGAGCCAGCGGACCACAGATACGCAGTATTTT	CASSESQRTTDTQYF
-	-	TRBV5-1	TRBJ2-7	TGCGCCAGCAGCCCTAGACGGGTAGACTACGAGCAGTACTTC	CASSPRRVDYEQYF
TRBD1	few	TRBV28	TRBJ1-5	TGTGCCAGCAGTATACAGCAGGGGGATGTAAAGCCCCAGCATTTT	CASSIQQGDVKPQHF
TRBD1	few	TRBV4-1	TRBJ2-7	TGCGCCAGCAGCCGTGAACAGGGGCGGAAGTACTTC	CASSREQGRKYF
-	-	TRBV7-8	TRBJ2-1	TGTGCCAGCAGGTTCGGGGATGAGCAGTTCTTC	CASRFGDEQFF
TRBD2	few	TRBV6-5	TRBJ2-5	TGTGCCAGCAGTTACACCCCAGCGGGGGGCCAAGAGACCCAGTACTTC	CASSYTPAGGQETQYF
-	-	TRBV2	TRBJ2-3	TGTGCCAGCAGAAGGTGGCTAATGAGCACAGATACGCAGTATTTT	CASRRWLMSTDTQYF
TRBD2	-	TRBV20-1	TRBJ2-7	TGCAGTGCTAGACTAGCGGGAGGGGAGCAGTACTTC	CSARLAGGEQYF
TRBD1	few	TRBV6-1	TRBJ1-5	TGTGCCAGCAGTGCAACGACAGGGGTTGGTCAGCCCCAGCATTTT	CASSATTGVGQPQHF
-	-	TRBV29-1	TRBJ2-1	TGCAGCGTTGAATCCCCCCCGGCCGTAGATGAGCAGTTCTTC	CSVESPPAVDEQFF
-	-	TRBV7-8	TRBJ1-6	TGTGCCAGCAGCTTCGTCGAGGGGCTGGAATCACCCCTCCACTTT	CASSFVEGLESPLHF
TRBD2	-	TRBV20-1	TRBJ2-1	TGCAGTGCTAGAGCTTCAGTGAGCGGGGTAAGGAATGAGCAGTTCTTC	CSARASVSGVRNEQFF
-	-	TRBV5-4	TRBJ2-2	TGTGCCATCAGCCACCGGTACACCGGGGAGCTGTTTTTT	CAISHRYTGELFF
-	-	TRBV7-2	TRBJ2-7	TGTGCCAGCAGCTCCTTCGGGGTTCAATACGAGCAGTACTTC	CASSSFGVQYEQYF
-	-	TRBV5-1	TRBJ2-5	TGCGCCAGCAGCCCCTGGGACAAAAGTCGGGAGACCCAGTACTTC	CASSPWDKSRETQYF
-	many	TRBV20-1	TRBJ2-3	TGCAGCGCCCCCGGAAGCACAGATACGCAGTATTTT	CSAPGSTDTQYF
-	few	TRBV12-3/TRBV12-4	TRBJ2-7	TGTGCCAGCAGCCCCGTACTAGCAAGCTCCTACGAGCAGTACTTC	CASSPVLASSYEQYF
-	few	TRBV12-3/TRBV12-4	TRBJ2-3	TGTGCCAGCAGTCCAGGGCGTCCAGATACGCAGTATTTT	CASSPGRPDTQYF
-	-	TRBV6-1	TRBJ1-5	TGTGCCAGCAAGGCGGATGCGGGACAGCCCCAGCATTTT	CASKADAGQPQHF
TRBD1	-	TRBV15	TRBJ1-2	TGTGCCACCAGCAGAGAGAACAGGGGAGGGGATGGCTACACCTTC	CATSRENRGGDGYTF
-	-	TRBV10-3	TRBJ2-7	TGTGCCATCAGTGAGCTCAGGGCCCTACCCTACGAGCAGTACTTC	CAISELRALPYEQYF
-	few	TRBV9	TRBJ1-5	TGTGCCAGCAGCCCGACCGACAGTCAGCCCCAGCATTTT	CASSPTDSQPQHF
-	-	TRBV20-1	TRBJ2-6	TGCAGTGCTAGAGACCCGGCAGGGGCCAACGTCCTGACTTTC	CSARDPAGANVLTF
-	-	TRBV5-7	TRBJ2-3	TGTGCCAGCAGCCCCTTACACACAGATACGCAGTATTTT	CASSPLHTDTQYF
-	-	TRBV25-1	TRBJ2-3	TGTGCCAGCAGGGGCGACGGAATCACAGATACGCAGTATTTT	CASRGDGITDTQYF
TRBD2	few	TRBV7-6	TRBJ2-3	TGTGCCAGCAGCCCGCTAGCGGGGGGGCGCGCGCAGTATTTT	CASSPLAGGRAQYF
TRBD1	few	TRBV4-3	TRBJ2-7	TGCGCCAGCGGTACGGGACAGGGTGACTACGAGCAGTACTTC	CASGTGQGDYEQYF
TRBD2	-	TRBV7-2	TRBJ2-1	TGTGCCAGCAGCTTAGCGGCGCAAGCGGGAGAAAGGGTTCGCAATGAGCAGTTCTTC	CASSLAAQAGERVRNEQFF
-	-	TRBV29-1	TRBJ2-7	TGCAGCGAGCTCCCCTTCTACGAGCAGTACTTC	CSELPFYEQYF
TRBD2	many	TRBV9	TRBJ2-7	TGTGCCAGCAGCCGAGCGGGACTTATCTACGAGCAGTACTTC	CASSRAGLIYEQYF
TRBD2	-	TRBV12-3/TRBV12-4	TRBJ2-5	TGTGACAGCAGTTCGGGACTAGCGGGAGGGGTAGAGACCCAGTACTTC	CDSSSGLAGGVETQYF
-	-	TRBV12-2	TRBJ2-1	TGTGCAAGTCGCTTAAGACAGGGAAGGTTGTCCTTACGTATGCACAATGAGCAGTTCTTC	CASRLRQGRLSLRMHNEQFF
-	-	TRBV20-1	TRBJ2-2	TGCAGTGCTAGGGCCGTTGGGGACACCTGGGTCGCGAACACCGGGGAGCTGTTTTTT	CSARAVGDTWVANTGELFF
-	-	TRBV4-3	TRBJ2-1	TGCGCCAGCAGCCAAGATTGGCGGGCAGTACGAAGCAATGAGCAGTTCTTC	CASSQDWRAVRSNEQFF
TRBD1	-	TRBV6-5	TRBJ1-2	TGTGCCAGCAGTAACGACAGGGGGCATGGCTACACCTTC	CASSNDRGHGYTF
-	few	TRBV7-2	TRBJ2-2	TGTGCCAGCAGCTTAGCGCCCAGGGCGGGGACCGGGGAGCTGTTTTTT	CASSLAPRAGTGELFF
-	few	TRBV3-1	TRBJ2-1	TGTGCCAGCAGCCAAGATCGACATATAGGTTCCAATGAGCAGTTCTTC	CASSQDRHIGSNEQFF
-	few	TRBV4-3	TRBJ2-3	TGCGCCAGCAGCCAAGACTGGAGCACAGATACGCAGTATTTT	CASSQDWSTDTQYF
-	-	TRBV5-1	TRBJ1-4	TGCGCCAGCCAGGACAGCGCGAATGAAAAACTGTTTTTT	CASQDSANEKLFF
TRBD1	few	TRBV6-1	TRBJ1-2	TGTGCCAGCAGTGGCGGGACAGGGAAACATGGCTACACCTTC	CASSGGTGKHGYTF
-	-	TRBV2	TRBJ2-2	TGTGCCAGCGGTAATGAGCGACTATTCACCGGGGAGCTGTTTTTT	CASGNERLFTGELFF
-	-	TRBV18	TRBJ2-3	TGTGCCAGCTCATCTATATGGACTAGCACAGATACGCAGTATTTT	CASSSIWTSTDTQYF
-	-	TRBV10-3	TRBJ2-3	TGTGCCATCCAGGGTGGTGGCACAGATACGCAGTATTTT	CAIQGGGTDTQYF